A single sample gave rise to the 27 T cell receptor beta chains below, sequenced in a study of control samples from healthy donors and cancer patients. TCRdb's table, derived via immunoSEQ multiplex PCR, lists solely in-frame clones and lacks some. Of about 69,000 clones in the sample, about nine tenths were seen once. The sequencing input was PBMCs. These receptor sequences come from a man between 60 and 75 years old with colorectal cancer.

The chain has TRBV25-1 and TRBJ2-1; D is unresolved. V was cut by 2 bases and J by 10 bases, with 18 bases left in between. This CDR3 is built from 15 residues. The V gene's germline CDR1 is MGHDK and CDR2 SYGVNS. The CDR3 DNA reads as TGTGCCAGCAGTGAACCAATCGCGGCGGTCCCGGAGCAGTTCTTC. Amino acids: CASSEPIAAVPEQFF.

The chain employs TRBV30 and TRBJ2-1, with 9 positions matching TRBD2. The CDR3 totals 13 residues. Unmatched junction bases numbered 4, after V lost 4 bases and J lost 6 bases. Germline CDR1 is GTSNPN and CDR2 is SVGIG (reference sequence). DNA of the CDR3: TGTGCCTGGACTAGCGGGGTCATCAATGAGCAGTTCTTC. The encoded protein is CAWTSGVINEQFF.

J is TRBJ2-7 and V is TRBV5-1, with TRBD2 identical over 8 bases. There are 16 residues in the CDR3. CDR1 SGHRS and CDR2 YFSETQ come from the germline V gene. V shed 0 bases, J shed 6 bases, and the junction held 11 bases outside the gene matches. CDR3 protein: CASSLGGGSRPSEQYF. DNA for the CDR3: TGCGCCAGCAGCTTGGGCGGGGGGTCTCGGCCCAGCGAGCAGTACTTC.

The V gene is TRBV7-2, the J gene TRBJ2-3; TRBD2 might be the D (5 bases). This CDR3 has 14 amino acids. Germline loops: CDR1 SGHTA, CDR2 FQGNSA. The V gene lost 5 bases and the J gene lost 2 bases, with 11 bases spanning the gap. The CDR3 protein is CASSQNGVTDTQYF. In nucleotides, the CDR3 is TGTGCCAGCAGCCAAAACGGGGTCACAGATACGCAGTATTTT.

In its sample, this clone was seen once. J is TRBJ2-2 and V is TRBV7-6; tentatively, D is TRBD1 (5 bases). The V and J ends lost 3 bases and 5 bases respectively, with 13 bases between them. The germline gives CDR1 SGHVS, CDR2 FNYEAQ. CDR3 length: 15 amino acids. The CDR3 DNA is TGTGCCAGCAGCTTGGACACCCTGGGTACCGGGGAGCTGTTTTTT. Amino acids: CASSLDTLGTGELFF.

The V call is TRBV4-2, the J call TRBJ2-7, with 10 bases lining up with TRBD2. Germline assignment: CDR1 LGHNA and CDR2 YNFKEQ. This CDR3 is 15 amino acids long. The V and J ends lost 1 base and 6 bases, in that order; junction bases with no gene match: 6. The CDR3 nucleotides are TGTGCCAGCAGCCAAGGTTTTCTAGCGGGGGCCGAGCAGTACTTC. Protein: CASSQGFLAGAEQYF.

The chain recombines TRBV24-1 with TRBJ2-3, with a tentative D call TRBD1 (6 bases). Germline V gives CDR1 KGHDR, CDR2 SFDVKD. This CDR3 is built from 16 residues. The ends were cut back, 4 bases at V and 1 base at J, with 14 bases in the middle. DNA for the CDR3: TGTGCCACCAGTGACCAACAGGGTTCGGGCACAGATACGCAGTATTTT. Its protein is CATSDQQGSGTDTQYF.

This rearrangement joins TRBV11-2 to TRBJ1-5, with 8 bases lining up with TRBD1. Germline V lookup: CDR1 SGHAT, CDR2 FQNNGV. V was clipped by 0 bases and J by 6 bases; unmatched bases: 10. The CDR3 extends over 17 amino acids. The CDR3 protein is CASSLDRLYRGSQPQHF. In DNA form, the CDR3 reads TGTGCCAGCAGCTTAGATCGTTTGTACAGGGGGAGTCAGCCCCAGCATTTT.

The CDR3 spells CASSSERTGGAGDYGYTF. CDR3 in DNA: TGTGCCAGCAGCTCCGAACGGACAGGGGGCGCGGGGGACTATGGCTACACCTTC. The V and J genes are TRBV7-9 and TRBJ1-2; 11 bases align to TRBD1. Germline V gives CDR1 SEHNR, CDR2 FQNEAQ (reference sequence). Germline trimming cut 4 bases from V and 3 bases from J; bases unmatched to any gene: 13. This CDR3 comprises 18 residues. Full variable domain (outside the CDR3, taken from reference TRBV7-9 and TRBJ1-2): DTGVSQNPRHKITKRGQNVTFRCDPISEHNRLYWYRQTLGQGPEFLTYFQNEAQLEKSRLLSDRFSAERPKGSFSTLEIQRTEQGDSAMYLCASSSERTGGAGDYGYTFGSGTRLTVV.

The chain carries TRBV4-1 and TRBJ2-3; weak D call: TRBD1 (5 bases). This CDR3 region has 13 residues. V dropped 4 bases and J dropped 7 bases, with 12 bases sitting between them. The V gene's germline CDR1 is MGHRA and CDR2 YSYEKL. The DNA of the CDR3 is TGCGCCAGCAGCCCTCTGGGGCCACATACGCAGTATTTT. This gives the protein CASSPLGPHTQYF.

This clone has more than one count but fewer than ten. The rearrangement uses TRBV10-3 and TRBJ2-3, with 8 bases that match TRBD2. Germline V gene data show CDR1 as ENHRY and CDR2 as SYGVKD. The trim removed 4 bases at V and 2 bases at J, leaving 8 bases unmatched. CDR3 size: 16 residues. The DNA of the CDR3 is TGTGCCATCAGTGTGGGGAGCGGGGGTTACACAGATACGCAGTATTTT. Translating it yields CAISVGSGGYTDTQYF.

The chain is built from TRBV19 and TRBJ2-3; D could derive from TRBD1 or TRBD2 (6 bases each). Germline values: CDR1 LNHDA, CDR2 SQIVND (reference sequence). Between the trimmed V and J ends, which lost 3 bases and 5 bases, there was a span of 15 bases. This CDR3 contains 15 residues. The CDR3 region is CASSMGWGAGDTQYF. In DNA form, the CDR3 reads TGTGCCAGTAGTATGGGGTGGGGGGCTGGAGATACGCAGTATTTT.

The rearrangement joins TRBV11-3 to TRBJ2-5, with D tentatively TRBD1 or TRBD2 (6 bases each). The germline V gene has CDR1 SGHNT and CDR2 YENEEA. V was clipped by 3 bases and J by 4 bases, with 24 bases between them. This CDR3 is 18 amino acids long. Here the CDR3 DNA reads TGTGCCAGCAGCTTTAGCAGTTTTGCACAGGGAGGTCGAGAGACCCAGTACTTC. It is translated as CASSFSSFAQGGRETQYF.

The chain joins TRBV7-9 to TRBJ2-1, with D tentatively TRBD1 (5 bases). The germline V and J ends were trimmed by 1 base and 12 bases, with 13 bases remaining between them. The CDR3 sequence is 13 residues long. Germline V gene data show CDR1 as SEHNR and CDR2 as FQNEAQ (reference sequence). Here the CDR3 reads CASSLGGQGGQFF. CDR3 coding DNA: TGTGCCAGCAGCTTAGGGGGCCAGGGTGGGCAGTTCTTC.

V gene TRBV3-1 (or the pseudogene TRBV3-2) combines with J gene TRBJ2-3; no clear D. Trimming left V 4 bases short and J 3 bases short, with 8 bases between. The CDR3 has 13 residues. The V gene's germline CDR1 is LGHDT and CDR2 YNNKEL (reference sequence). The CDR3 is CASSPYWTDTQYF. The CDR3 DNA follows: TGTGCCAGCAGCCCCTATTGGACAGATACGCAGTATTTT.

This chain uses TRBV7-2 with TRBJ2-3; 9 bases are a match to TRBD2. Trimming removed 1 base from V and 7 bases from J; junction bases left unmatched: 12. The germline V gene has CDR1 SGHTA and CDR2 FQGNSA. CDR3 length: 17 residues. CDR3 residues: CASSLGLAGGRSNTQYF. The CDR3 DNA reads TGTGCCAGCAGCTTAGGATTGGCGGGGGGGCGTAGCAATACGCAGTATTTT.

This clone was recorded once. The V call is TRBV19, the J call TRBJ2-7; tentatively, D is TRBD2 (5 bases). The CDR3 runs 11 residues. With 8 bases removed from V and 9 bases from J, the gap between germline ends came to 14 bases. CDR1 LNHDA and CDR2 SQIVND come from the germline V gene (reference sequence). The CDR3 sequence is CASGPMRAQYF. CDR3 coding DNA: TGTGCCAGTGGGCCAATGCGGGCGCAGTACTTC.

The chain employs TRBV6-6 and TRBJ2-7, with D possibly being TRBD1 or TRBD2 (5 bases each). In germline, CDR1 is MNHNY, CDR2 SVGAGI (reference sequence). Trimming stripped 6 bases from V and 3 bases from J, with 21 bases between. There are 16 residues in the CDR3. The CDR3 region has the DNA TGTGCCAGCAGAAACCAAGTTGGGGGAATCAACTACGAGCAGTACTTC. Translated, it gives CASRNQVGGINYEQYF.

V and J are TRBV5-6 and TRBJ2-1; D is possibly TRBD2 (6 bases). V lost 4 bases, J lost 5 bases, and 19 bases lay in between. Germline CDR1 is SGHDT and CDR2 is YYEEEE. The CDR3 is 16 residues long. CDR3 bases: TGTGCCAGCAGCCCCCCCTGGGACTGGAAAAACAATGAGCAGTTCTTC. Its protein is CASSPPWDWKNNEQFF.

The gene calls are TRBV11-3 and TRBJ2-1; a weak D match, TRBD1 (6 bases). Germline V gives CDR1 SGHNT, CDR2 YENEEA. The V end lost 6 bases, the J end lost 11 bases, and 17 bases lay between the germline ends. The CDR3 sequence is 13 residues long. CDR3 coding DNA: TGTGCCAGCAGTGATAGGACCCAGGGGAAGCAGTTCTTC. Its protein product is CASSDRTQGKQFF.

The rearrangement links TRBV3-1 (or the pseudogene TRBV3-2) to TRBJ2-3; perhaps TRBD2 as D (5 bases). The V gene's germline CDR1 is LGHDT and CDR2 YNNKEL (reference sequence). The CDR3 length is 16 residues. V lost 8 bases and J lost 2, with 20 bases in between. The CDR3 here is CASGVSERGLTDTQYF. The CDR3, as DNA: TGTGCCAGCGGGGTTAGCGAGAGAGGGCTCACAGATACGCAGTATTTT.

The chain links TRBV5-5 to TRBJ2-1; D ambiguous. There are 13 residues in the CDR3. Germline V gene lookup returns CDR1 SGHKS and CDR2 YYEKEE (reference sequence). V lost 2 bases to trimming and J lost 6 bases, with 9 bases between them. CDR3 protein: CASSFASRNEQFF. In DNA form, the CDR3 reads TGTGCCAGCAGCTTTGCTAGTCGCAATGAGCAGTTCTTC.

This chain links TRBV6-4 with TRBJ2-7, with 8 bases aligning to TRBD1. This CDR3 spans 16 amino acids. The germline gives CDR1 MRHNA, CDR2 SNTAGT. With V trimmed by 9 bases and J by 2 bases, 15 bases remained unmatched. The CDR3 DNA reads TGTGCCAGTCCCCTCTGGGGCAGGGGGCCAACCTACGAGCAGTACTTC. Its translation is CASPLWGRGPTYEQYF.

This clone was seen once. The gene calls are TRBV18 and TRBJ2-3, with D perhaps being TRBD1 or TRBD2 (5 bases each). Germline CDR1 KGHSH, CDR2 LQKENI. V lost 6 bases and J lost 4, with 11 bases in between. This CDR3 contains 13 residues. The CDR3 reads CASSLLGADTQYF. In nucleotides, the CDR3 is TGTGCCAGCTCTCTATTGGGGGCAGATACGCAGTATTTT.

V usage is TRBV7-6 and J usage is TRBJ2-7, with 9 bases lining up with TRBD2. The CDR3 contains 15 residues. V gave up 2 bases and J gave up 5 bases; unmatched junction bases: 7. Germline assignment: CDR1 SGHVS and CDR2 FNYEAQ. CDR3 DNA: TGTGCCAGCAGCTTATCAGCGGGGGGCGGGAACGAGCAGTACTTC. It specifies CASSLSAGGGNEQYF. Full variable domain (missing parts from reference TRBV7-6 and TRBJ2-7): GAGVSQSPRYKVTKRGQDVALRCDPISGHVSLYWYRQALGQGPEFLTYFNYEAQQDKSGLPNDRFSAERPEGSISTLTIQRTEQRDSAMYRCASSLSAGGGNEQYFGPGTRLTVT.

This clone was recorded only once. The chain is built from TRBV7-2 and TRBJ2-5; D is perhaps TRBD1 or TRBD2 (6 bases each). Looked up from germline, CDR1 is SGHTA and CDR2 is FQGNSA. This CDR3 has 17 amino acids. Deletions cut 4 bases from V and 0 bases from J, with 18 bases between. CDR3 protein: CASSSGSGGLYQETQYF. The CDR3 DNA reads as TGTGCCAGCAGCTCAGGGTCCGGGGGCCTCTACCAAGAGACCCAGTACTTC.

This rearrangement joins TRBV19 to TRBJ1-1, with D possibly matching TRBD1 (5 bases). This CDR3 has 15 residues. From germline, CDR1 is LNHDA and CDR2 SQIVND (reference sequence). V lost 3 bases and J 3 bases, leaving 14 bases between the germline ends. CDR3 sequence reads: CASSITGSGDTEAFF. The CDR3 region has the DNA TGTGCCAGTAGTATTACAGGCTCGGGGGACACTGAAGCTTTCTTT. Full variable domain (missing parts from reference TRBV19 and TRBJ1-1): DGGITQSPKYLFRKEGQNVTLSCEQNLNHDAMYWYRQDPGQGLRLIYYSQIVNDFQKGDIAEGYSVSREKKESFPLTVTSAQKNPTAFYLCASSITGSGDTEAFFGQGTRLTVV.